This is a list of T cell receptor beta chains from one sample in a study of lung T cells in sarcoidosis with Löfgren's syndrome. One entry per CDR3 protein, called by TCRdb with MiXCR from the reads. The sample includes 9,400 or so distinct CDR3 sequences, 15% to 20% of them seen just once. Sample: CD4+ T cells from bronchoalveolar lavage. Source of these receptors: a human donor with sarcoidosis (Löfgren's syndrome or another form), or a control subject (not recorded which). The CDR3 runs from the conserved cysteine through the conserved F or W. The D gene is left open where the match is weak. Clone size is stated in some rows and not others, as once, few, many or a class when expanded.

J gene: TRBJ1-2
V gene: TRBV3-1
clone size: many
D gene: TRBD1
CDR3 protein: CASRQTGGDYGYTF
CDR3 DNA: TGTGCCAGCAGACAAACAGGGGGCGACTATGGCTACACCTTC

J gene: TRBJ2-3
V gene: TRBV6-2/TRBV6-3
clone size: many
D gene: -
CDR3 protein: CASRWGGSTDTQYF
CDR3 DNA: TGTGCCAGCAGATGGGGCGGCAGCACAGATACGCAGTATTTT

J gene: TRBJ2-2
V gene: TRBV6-2/TRBV6-3
clone size: many
D gene: -
CDR3 protein: CASSYSRRAGELFF
CDR3 DNA: TGTGCCAGCAGTTACTCGAGGCGGGCCGGGGAGCTGTTTTTT

J gene: TRBJ1-2
V gene: TRBV5-1
clone size: many
D gene: -
CDR3 protein: CASSLTGALSDLGYTF
CDR3 DNA: TGCGCCAGCAGCTTGACGGGGGCCCTATCTGATTTGGGCTACACCTTC

J gene: TRBJ2-3
V gene: TRBV28
clone size: -
D gene: -
CDR3 protein: CASSLGQVTDTQYF
CDR3 DNA: TGTGCCAGCAGTTTGGGACAAGTCACAGATACGCAGTATTTT

J gene: TRBJ1-1
V gene: TRBV28
clone size: medium-sized
D gene: -
CDR3 protein: CASSLVYGEAFF
CDR3 DNA: TGTGCCAGCAGTTTGGTTTACGGTGAAGCTTTCTTT

J gene: TRBJ1-5
V gene: TRBV20-1
clone size: medium-sized
D gene: TRBD1
CDR3 protein: CSASERGRNQPQHF
CDR3 DNA: TGCAGTGCATCAGAAAGGGGGCGAAATCAGCCCCAGCATTTT

J gene: TRBJ2-1
V gene: TRBV19
clone size: large
D gene: -
CDR3 protein: CASSIGGTGRNEQFF
CDR3 DNA: TGTGCCAGTAGTATAGGTGGGACGGGGAGGAATGAGCAGTTCTTC

J gene: TRBJ2-5
V gene: TRBV5-1
clone size: -
D gene: TRBD1
CDR3 protein: CASSLATGEETQYF
CDR3 DNA: TGCGCCAGCAGCTTGGCTACAGGGGAAGAGACCCAGTACTTC

J gene: TRBJ2-6
V gene: TRBV6-5
clone size: many
D gene: -
CDR3 protein: CASSYSEVQGPRGFGANVLTF
CDR3 DNA: TGTGCCAGCAGTTACTCGGAGGTTCAGGGGCCGCGGGGCTTTGGGGCCAACGTCCTGACTTTC

J gene: TRBJ2-1
V gene: TRBV3-1
clone size: medium-sized
D gene: -
CDR3 protein: CASSQDQGSYNEQFF
CDR3 DNA: TGTGCCAGCAGCCAAGACCAGGGGTCCTACAATGAGCAGTTCTTC

J gene: TRBJ1-1
V gene: TRBV6-5
clone size: -
D gene: -
CDR3 protein: CASSYSSRAIMNTEASF
CDR3 DNA: TGTGCCAGCAGTTACTCATCCAGGGCTATCATGAACACTGAAGCTTCCTTC

J gene: TRBJ2-1
V gene: TRBV3-1
clone size: few
D gene: -
CDR3 protein: CASSQAGFNNEQFF
CDR3 DNA: TGTGCCAGCAGCCAAGCGGGGTTTAACAATGAGCAGTTCTTC

J gene: TRBJ2-1
V gene: TRBV20-1
clone size: many
D gene: TRBD2
CDR3 protein: CSASTSADGFF
CDR3 DNA: TGCAGTGCTTCTACTAGCGCAGACGGGTTCTTC

J gene: TRBJ2-1
V gene: TRBV24-1
clone size: -
D gene: TRBD2
CDR3 protein: CATSDFERGAFF
CDR3 DNA: TGTGCCACCAGTGATTTCGAGCGGGGTGCGTTCTTC

J gene: TRBJ2-7
V gene: TRBV12-3/TRBV12-4
clone size: many
D gene: TRBD2
CDR3 protein: CASSWEPDRTSRTYEQYF
CDR3 DNA: TGTGCCAGCAGTTGGGAACCGGACCGGACTAGCCGAACCTACGAGCAGTACTTC

J gene: TRBJ2-5
V gene: TRBV12-3/TRBV12-4
clone size: -
D gene: TRBD2
CDR3 protein: CASSPPGRGTSGRRDQYF
CDR3 DNA: TGTGCCAGCAGTCCCCCGGGGCGGGGGACTAGCGGGAGAAGAGACCAGTACTTC

J gene: TRBJ1-2
V gene: TRBV12-3/TRBV12-4
clone size: many
D gene: -
CDR3 protein: CASTYEGSGGYTF
CDR3 DNA: TGTGCCAGCACCTACGAGGGAAGCGGTGGCTACACCTTC

J gene: TRBJ2-1
V gene: TRBV5-5
clone size: many
D gene: -
CDR3 protein: CASSLEGNSYNEQFF
CDR3 DNA: TGTGCCAGCAGCTTGGAGGGGAACTCCTACAATGAGCAGTTCTTC

J gene: TRBJ1-1
V gene: TRBV7-9
clone size: many
D gene: -
CDR3 protein: CASSSTDTGSTEAFF
CDR3 DNA: TGTGCCAGCAGCTCGACTGACACAGGTAGCACTGAAGCTTTCTTT

J gene: TRBJ2-3
V gene: TRBV2
clone size: many
D gene: TRBD2
CDR3 protein: CASSAAGSGGAINTQYF
CDR3 DNA: TGTGCCAGCAGCGCCGCGGGGAGCGGGGGGGCCATAAATACGCAGTATTTT

J gene: TRBJ2-7
V gene: TRBV12-3/TRBV12-4
clone size: few
D gene: -
CDR3 protein: CASSFGGPSYEQYF
CDR3 DNA: TGTGCCAGCAGTTTTGGGGGCCCCTCCTACGAGCAGTACTTC